These T cell receptor beta chains were read from a single sample in a study of CD8 T cells in Susac syndrome. TCRdb recomputed calls from the immunoSEQ multiplex PCR reads with MiXCR, one row per CDR3 protein. The table includes some 300,000 distinct CDR3 sequences, 70% to 90% detected once. The sample was CD8+ T cells from PBMCs. The receptors derive from a human donor with multiple sclerosis. The CDR3 runs from the conserved cysteine through the conserved F or W. D genes are given only for firm matches. Size values are once, few and many counts, or a class for expanded clones, and some rows have none.

V gene	clone size	J gene	D gene	CDR3 length	CDR3 DNA	CDR3 protein
TRBV24-1	NA	TRBJ2-5	NA	16	TGTGCCACCAGTGATCCTAAACAGGATGCGGGGGAGACCCAGTACTTC	CATSDPKQDAGETQYF
TRBV12-3/TRBV12-4	NA	TRBJ1-2	TRBD1	13	TGTGCCAGCAGCCCACAGGGGCGCTATGGCTACACCTTC	CASSPQGRYGYTF
TRBV4-2	NA	TRBJ2-7	NA	16	TGTGCCAGCAGCCAAGGCACTGGACAGACAGTAAACGAGCAGTACTTC	CASSQGTGQTVNEQYF
TRBV19	NA	TRBJ2-1	NA	13	TGTGCCAGTAGTCTGCCTTTAGGCGATGAGCAGTTCTTC	CASSLPLGDEQFF
TRBV7-9	NA	TRBJ2-7	NA	16	TGTGCCAGCAGCTTTAGCCGGGGCATTATGGGCTACGAGCAGTACTTC	CASSFSRGIMGYEQYF
TRBV12-3/TRBV12-4	NA	TRBJ2-1	NA	15	TGTGCCAGCCTGTGGGGCGGGGGCGTCTACAATGAGCAGTTCTTC	CASLWGGGVYNEQFF
TRBV28	NA	TRBJ2-1	NA	15	TGTGCCAGCAGTTCTCGGGGGCGGGGGTACAATGAGCAGTTCTTC	CASSSRGRGYNEQFF
TRBV7-3	NA	TRBJ2-5	NA	13	TGTGCCAGCAGCTTAAGGATGTTAGAGACCCAGTACTTC	CASSLRMLETQYF
TRBV12-3/TRBV12-4	NA	TRBJ2-1	NA	15	TGTGCCAGCAGCCTGACGGGGCTGGCGAACAATGAGCAGTTCTTC	CASSLTGLANNEQFF
TRBV20-1	NA	TRBJ2-1	NA	15	TGCAGTGCCCGATCTAGGGCCGGCTCCTACAATGAGCAGTTCTTC	CSARSRAGSYNEQFF
TRBV24-1	NA	TRBJ2-1	NA	14	TGTGCCACCAGTGATAGAACAGGATACAATGAGCAGTTCTTC	CATSDRTGYNEQFF
TRBV7-8	NA	TRBJ2-5	TRBD1	15	TGTGCCAGCAGATACGGCCGGACAGGGTGGGAGACCCAGTACTTC	CASRYGRTGWETQYF
TRBV7-6	NA	TRBJ1-2	TRBD1	14	TGTGCCAGCAGCTTAGCCGGGACAGGTGACGGCTACACCTTC	CASSLAGTGDGYTF
TRBV4-1	NA	TRBJ2-3	TRBD2	14	TGCGCCAGCAGCTTGACTAGCGACACAGATACGCAGTATTTT	CASSLTSDTDTQYF
TRBV6-2/TRBV6-3	NA	TRBJ2-7	TRBD1	15	TGTGCCAGCAGGCTGAACCGGGACAGGACCTACGAGCAGTACTTC	CASRLNRDRTYEQYF
TRBV30	NA	TRBJ1-4	NA	15	TGTGCCTGGAGTGGGGGCAGGCTTGGAAATGAAAAACTGTTTTTT	CAWSGGRLGNEKLFF
TRBV4-3	NA	TRBJ1-4	TRBD1	15	TGCGCCAGCAGCCAAGGGACAGGGGTACTCGAAAAACTGTTTTTT	CASSQGTGVLEKLFF
TRBV20-1	NA	TRBJ2-5	NA	17	TGCAGTGCTAGAGCCTCGGGAACGCCCGACCCAACAGAGACCCAGTACTTC	CSARASGTPDPTETQYF
TRBV20-1	NA	TRBJ1-2	NA	13	TGCAGTGCTATCCCGACTTCAGACTATGGCTACACCTTC	CSAIPTSDYGYTF
TRBV30	NA	TRBJ2-3	TRBD2	15	TGTGCCTGGAGACTAGCGGGGGGGCTGTCGGATACGCAGTATTTT	CAWRLAGGLSDTQYF
TRBV19	NA	TRBJ2-2	TRBD1	17	TGTGCCAGTAGTAACCGGGACAGGGGCGACAACACCGGGGAGCTGTTTTTT	CASSNRDRGDNTGELFF
TRBV4-3	NA	TRBJ2-7	NA	15	TGCGCCAGCAGCCAAGAGCGACAGTCCTCCTACGAGCAGTACTTC	CASSQERQSSYEQYF
TRBV20-1	NA	TRBJ2-7	NA	13	TGCAGTCCAAAAGGACCGATCTCCTACGAGCAGTACTTC	CSPKGPISYEQYF
TRBV7-8	NA	TRBJ2-7	TRBD2	17	TGTGCCAGCAGCCCTGGACTAGCGGGAGCTCCTAGGTACGAGCAGTACTTC	CASSPGLAGAPRYEQYF
TRBV12-3/TRBV12-4	NA	TRBJ1-4	NA	17	TGTGCCAGCAGCTCCCCTCCTTCGGAGGGGTATAATGAAAAACTGTTTTTT	CASSSPPSEGYNEKLFF
TRBV28	NA	TRBJ2-1	TRBD2	16	TGTGCCAGCAGTTTCCAACTAGCGGAACTTCACAATGAGCAGTTCTTC	CASSFQLAELHNEQFF
TRBV4-3	NA	TRBJ2-7	NA	19	TGCGCCAGCAGCCAAGATGGTGTAGCTTGGGTAGGAAGCTCCTACGAGCAGTACTTC	CASSQDGVAWVGSSYEQYF
TRBV2	NA	TRBJ2-7	NA	13	TGTGCCAGCAGTGTTACTAGTTCGAGAGAGCAGTACTTC	CASSVTSSREQYF
TRBV12-3/TRBV12-4	few	TRBJ1-5	NA	14	TGTGCCAGCAGCTTAACTGGCGTATATCAGCTCCAGCATTTT	CASSLTGVYQLQHF
TRBV19	NA	TRBJ2-1	NA	14	TGTGCCAGTAGTATGGACGGTGGGGTAAATGAGCAGTTCTTC	CASSMDGGVNEQFF
TRBV12-3/TRBV12-4	NA	TRBJ2-2	TRBD1	18	TGTGCCAGCAGTTACCTGGCTTCGGGACAGCATAACACCGGGGAGCTGTTTTTT	CASSYLASGQHNTGELFF
TRBV29-1	few	TRBJ1-2	NA	11	TGCAGCGCCGCGGAACTCTATGGCTACACCTTC	CSAAELYGYTF
TRBV20-1	NA	TRBJ1-1	TRBD1	15	TGCAGTGCTAGAGGGACAGGGACCATGAACACTGAAGCTTTCTTT	CSARGTGTMNTEAFF
TRBV4-1	NA	TRBJ2-7	NA	16	TGCGCCAGCAGCCAAGGGGCCTCAACCCCTACCTACGAGCAGTACTTC	CASSQGASTPTYEQYF
TRBV7-2	NA	TRBJ1-1	NA	15	TGTGCCAGCAGCTTCTTCAGGGTGGAGAACACTGAAGCTTTCTTT	CASSFFRVENTEAFF
TRBV2	NA	TRBJ2-7	NA	16	TGTGCCAGCAGTGAAAGGGTTGACAGTGGGGAATACGAGCAGTACTTC	CASSERVDSGEYEQYF
TRBV30	few	TRBJ2-3	NA	13	TGTGCCTGGAGTGTACAGAGTACAGATACGCAGTATTTT	CAWSVQSTDTQYF
TRBV28	NA	TRBJ2-7	TRBD1	14	TGTGCCAGCAGTTTTTCGGGACAGCACTACGAGCAGTACTTC	CASSFSGQHYEQYF
TRBV6-5	NA	TRBJ1-1	NA	14	TGTGCCAGCAGGGTCTGGCAGCTGAACACTGAAGCTTTCTTT	CASRVWQLNTEAFF
TRBV6-4	NA	TRBJ2-1	NA	14	TGTGCCAGCAGTGAAACCGTATCCTCCAATGAGCAGTTCTTC	CASSETVSSNEQFF
TRBV27	NA	TRBJ1-1	NA	13	TGTGCCAGCAGTCTTGGACCGAAAACTGAAGCTTTCTTT	CASSLGPKTEAFF
TRBV29-1	NA	TRBJ1-3	TRBD1	14	TGCAGCGTTGTGACAGGGCTCTCTGGAAACACCATATATTTT	CSVVTGLSGNTIYF
TRBV11-2	NA	TRBJ2-5	NA	16	TGTGCCAGCAGCTTAGGTCCGACAGAGATCCAAGAGACCCAGTACTTC	CASSLGPTEIQETQYF
TRBV27	once	TRBJ2-1	NA	16	TGTGCCAGCAGTTCCCTGGGTTTTTCGTATTACAATGAGCAGTTCTTC	CASSSLGFSYYNEQFF
TRBV4-2	NA	TRBJ2-7	NA	13	TGTGCCAGCAGCCAAGAAGCAGGGTACGAGCAGTACTTC	CASSQEAGYEQYF
TRBV19	NA	TRBJ2-1	TRBD2	15	TGTGCCAGTAGGAGTAGCGGGGGGGCCGGGTATGAGCAGTTCTTC	CASRSSGGAGYEQFF
TRBV24-1	NA	TRBJ2-7	NA	17	TGTGCCACCAGTGATTTGCTTAGGGACGGACCCCCTTGGGAGCAGTACTTC	CATSDLLRDGPPWEQYF
TRBV7-9	NA	TRBJ1-5	TRBD1	15	TGTGCCAGCAGCCTTACAGGGGGGAGCAATCAGCCCCAGCATTTT	CASSLTGGSNQPQHF
TRBV4-1	NA	TRBJ1-2	NA	15	TGCGCCAGCAGCCAAGCTGCAGGGGCTAACTATGGCTACACCTTC	CASSQAAGANYGYTF
TRBV12-3/TRBV12-4	NA	TRBJ2-5	TRBD1	13	TGTGCCAGCACTAACACAGGGGCAGAGACCCAGTACTTC	CASTNTGAETQYF
TRBV20-1	NA	TRBJ2-7	NA	15	TGCAGTGCTAGCCCCCCGGCACAGGTGACCTACGAGCAGTACTTC	CSASPPAQVTYEQYF
TRBV20-1	NA	TRBJ2-7	TRBD1	14	TGCAGTGTCATGGACCGGACAGGACTCTACGAGCAGTACTTC	CSVMDRTGLYEQYF
TRBV6-6	NA	TRBJ2-7	NA	14	TGTGCCAGCAGTTACTCACAAAGCTCCTACGAGCAGTACTTC	CASSYSQSSYEQYF
TRBV18	once	TRBJ1-1	TRBD1	15	TGTGCCAGCTCATCCACAGGGGTTTTGAACACTGAAGCTTTCTTT	CASSSTGVLNTEAFF